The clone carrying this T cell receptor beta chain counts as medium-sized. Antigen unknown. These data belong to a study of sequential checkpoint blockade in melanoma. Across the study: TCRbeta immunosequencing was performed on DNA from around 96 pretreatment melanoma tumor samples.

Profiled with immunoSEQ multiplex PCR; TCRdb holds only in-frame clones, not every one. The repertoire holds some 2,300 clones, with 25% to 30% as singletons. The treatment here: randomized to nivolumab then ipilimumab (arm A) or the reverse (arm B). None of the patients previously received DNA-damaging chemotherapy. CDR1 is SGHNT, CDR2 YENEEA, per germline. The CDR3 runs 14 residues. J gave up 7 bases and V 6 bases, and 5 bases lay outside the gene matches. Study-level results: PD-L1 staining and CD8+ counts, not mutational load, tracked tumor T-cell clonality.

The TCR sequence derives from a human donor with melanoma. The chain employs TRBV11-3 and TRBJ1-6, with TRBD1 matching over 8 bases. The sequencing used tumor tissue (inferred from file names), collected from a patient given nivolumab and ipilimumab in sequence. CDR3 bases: TGTGCCAGCAGGGGGACAGGCCCAAATTCACCCCTCCACTTT. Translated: CASRGTGPNSPLHF.